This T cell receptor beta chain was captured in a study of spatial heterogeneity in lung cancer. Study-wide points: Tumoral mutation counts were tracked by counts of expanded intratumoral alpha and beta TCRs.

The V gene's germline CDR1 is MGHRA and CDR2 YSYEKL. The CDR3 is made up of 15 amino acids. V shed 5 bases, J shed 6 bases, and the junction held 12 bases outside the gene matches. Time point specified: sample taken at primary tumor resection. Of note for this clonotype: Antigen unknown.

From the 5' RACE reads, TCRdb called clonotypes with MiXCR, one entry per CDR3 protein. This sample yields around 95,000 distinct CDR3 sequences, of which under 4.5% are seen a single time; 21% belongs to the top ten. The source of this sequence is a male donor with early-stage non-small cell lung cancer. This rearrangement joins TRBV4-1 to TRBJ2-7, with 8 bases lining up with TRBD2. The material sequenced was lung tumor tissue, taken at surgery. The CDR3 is CASSTPGLGGTEQYF. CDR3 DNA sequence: TGCGCCAGCAGCACACCGGGACTAGGAGGAACCGAGCAGTACTTC.